The sequence of this TCR beta chain was determined in a study of T cell changes during pregnancy in multiple sclerosis. TCRdb keeps only in-frame clones here, not all; method: immunoSEQ multiplex PCR. The repertoire includes roughly 80,000 clones, about 91% of them detected once, and 1.4% sits in the top ten. The J segment lost 2 bases and the V segment lost 2 bases, leaving 3 bases of the junction unmatched. The CDR3 loop spans 15 amino acids. Looked up from germline, CDR1 is KGHSH and CDR2 is LQKENI. This rearrangement joins TRBV18 to TRBJ1-2, with 9 nucleotides matching TRBD1. The receptor's source is a female donor with multiple sclerosis, enrolled in a pregnancy study. The sequences come from peripheral blood, collected before pregnancy. The CDR3 sequence is CASSPSGTGNYGYTF. Written as DNA, the CDR3 is TGTGCCAGCTCACCAAGCGGGACAGGGAACTATGGCTACACCTTC.